The sequence of this T cell receptor beta chain was determined in a study of cytomegalovirus exposure and HLA in healthy donors. A word on this clone: Its specificity is unknown.

The junction had 10 bases not matched to a gene; V was cut back by 4 bases and J by 6 bases. The CDR3 length is 15 residues. The germline gives CDR1 MNHNS, CDR2 SASEGT. Regarding the study as a whole: A link between a missense DCLRE1C variant and TCR beta V- and J-gene trimming emerged from a later analysis. Analyses of presence and absence presupposed an approximately uniform sequencing depth across donors.

13 Jbeta primers and 60 Vbeta primers were used for the PCR. This table comes from immunoSEQ multiplex PCR, and its TCRdb copy is limited to in-frame clones, with some not included. The sample totals some 150,000 clones. Material: PBMCs. This clonotype was sampled from a man aged 35-49 years in good health and CMV-seronegative. V is TRBV6-1 and J is TRBJ1-2; TRBD1 aligns across 8 bases. The CDR3 DNA follows: TGTGCCAGCAGTGTCTCCAGGACAGGGATTAATGGCTACACCTTC. This gives the protein CASSVSRTGINGYTF.